This TCR beta chain was profiled in a study of blood T cell repertoires in COVID-19. Study details: From T cells, B-cell-depleted T cells, or PBMCs came the material, which was cDNA or gDNA.

Per germline, CDR1 SGHTA and CDR2 FQGTGA. CDR3 length equals 14 residues. V dropped 0 bases and J dropped 6; count of bases not matched to a gene: 3. The authors' processing: Estimation of nucleated cell counts was performed using reference gene primer amplification. Clones were sequenced by immunoSEQ multiplex PCR, and TCRdb holds only the in-frame ones, with some missing. V and J calls and clone size are copied from that table; D and trimming were computed from the DNA. The profile shows 250,000 to 300,000 clones, around nine tenths of them singletons. Sequenced input: peripheral blood. This TCR came from a man aged 50 to 60 with acute or convalescent COVID-19. This chain connects TRBV7-3 to TRBJ2-3; the match to TRBD2 covers 7 bases. As DNA, the CDR3 is TGTGCCAGCAGCTTAACAGCGGGGCGGGATACGCAGTATTTT. As protein: CASSLTAGRDTQYF.